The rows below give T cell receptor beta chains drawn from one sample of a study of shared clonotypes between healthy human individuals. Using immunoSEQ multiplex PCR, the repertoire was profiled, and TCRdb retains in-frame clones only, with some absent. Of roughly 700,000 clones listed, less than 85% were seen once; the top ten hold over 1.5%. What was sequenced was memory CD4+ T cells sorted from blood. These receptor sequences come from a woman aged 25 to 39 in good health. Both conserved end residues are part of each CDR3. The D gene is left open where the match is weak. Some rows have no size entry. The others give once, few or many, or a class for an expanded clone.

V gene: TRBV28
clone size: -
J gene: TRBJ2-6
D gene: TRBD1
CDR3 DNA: TGTGCCAGCAGTCGCACAGGGGCTGGGGCCAACGTCCTGACTTTC
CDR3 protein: CASSRTGAGANVLTF

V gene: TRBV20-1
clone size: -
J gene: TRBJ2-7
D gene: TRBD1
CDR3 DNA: TGCAGTGCCCATGGACAGGGCCATCAGTACTTC
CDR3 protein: CSAHGQGHQYF

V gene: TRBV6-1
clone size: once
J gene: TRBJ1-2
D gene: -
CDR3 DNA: TGTGCCAGCAGTGTGGTAAACTATGGCTACACCTTC
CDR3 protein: CASSVVNYGYTF

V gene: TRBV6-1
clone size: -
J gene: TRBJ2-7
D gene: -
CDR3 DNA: TGTGCCAGCAGCCCTCTGTGGAGCTCCTACGAGCAGTACTTC
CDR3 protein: CASSPLWSSYEQYF

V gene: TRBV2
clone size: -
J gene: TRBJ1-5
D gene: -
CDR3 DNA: TGTGCCAGCAGTGAGCAGTTCAATCAGCCCCAGCATTTT
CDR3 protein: CASSEQFNQPQHF

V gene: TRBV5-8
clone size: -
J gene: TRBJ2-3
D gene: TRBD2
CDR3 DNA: TGTGCCAGCAGCCGAGAAGCTCTAGCGGGATTCACAGATACGCAGTATTTT
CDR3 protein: CASSREALAGFTDTQYF

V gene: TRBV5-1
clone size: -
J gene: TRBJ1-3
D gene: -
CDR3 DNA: TGCGCCAGCAGCTTGGAGAGTGGATATGGAAACACCATATATTTT
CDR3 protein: CASSLESGYGNTIYF

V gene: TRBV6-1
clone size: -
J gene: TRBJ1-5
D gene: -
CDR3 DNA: TGTGCCAGCAGTGAAGGCCAGGTTTTTAGCAATCAGCCCCAGCATTTT
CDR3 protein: CASSEGQVFSNQPQHF

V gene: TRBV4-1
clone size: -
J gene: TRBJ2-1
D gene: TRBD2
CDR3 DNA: TGCGCCAGCAGCGCGGCCGTTCTAGCGGGAGGGCGCAATGAGCAGTTCTTC
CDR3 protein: CASSAAVLAGGRNEQFF

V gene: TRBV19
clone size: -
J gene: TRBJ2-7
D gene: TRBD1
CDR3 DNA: TGTGCCAGTAGTAGGACAGGGACATCCCTCTACGAGCAGTACTTC
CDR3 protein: CASSRTGTSLYEQYF

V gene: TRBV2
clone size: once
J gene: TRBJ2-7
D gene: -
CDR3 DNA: TGTGCCAGCTCAGGGGACCTAGATCCCTACGAGCAGTACTTC
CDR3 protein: CASSGDLDPYEQYF

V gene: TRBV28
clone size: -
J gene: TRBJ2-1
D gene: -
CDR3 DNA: TGTGCCAGCAGTTTATGGGTTTCCTACAATGAGCAGTTCTTC
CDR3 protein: CASSLWVSYNEQFF

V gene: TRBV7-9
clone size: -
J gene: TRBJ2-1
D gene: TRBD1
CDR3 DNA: TGTGCCAGCAGCTTGGGGGGACAGGGTTACGATGAGCAGTTCTTC
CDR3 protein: CASSLGGQGYDEQFF

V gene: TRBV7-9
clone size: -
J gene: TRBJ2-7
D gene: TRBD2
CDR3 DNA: TGTGCCAGCAGCTTCTACAGCGGGGGGCCTTACGAGCAGTACTTC
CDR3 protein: CASSFYSGGPYEQYF

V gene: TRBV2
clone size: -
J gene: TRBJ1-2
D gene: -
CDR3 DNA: TGTGCCAGCAGTGGGCCCACAGGGAGGAGTAGCTATGGCTACACCTTC
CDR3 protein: CASSGPTGRSSYGYTF

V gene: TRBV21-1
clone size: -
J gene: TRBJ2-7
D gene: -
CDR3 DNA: TGTGCCAGCAGCTGTCGGACTAGCGGGAGGGTCGCCGAGCAGTACTTC
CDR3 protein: CASSCRTSGRVAEQYF

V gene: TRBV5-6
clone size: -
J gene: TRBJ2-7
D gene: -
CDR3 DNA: TGTGCCAGCAGCTTGGTGGGCTACGAGCAGTACTTC
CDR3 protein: CASSLVGYEQYF

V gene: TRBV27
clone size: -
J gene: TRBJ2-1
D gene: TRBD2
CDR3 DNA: TGTGCCAGCAGTTTAAGGCTAGCGGCTTTGAATGAGCAGTTCTTC
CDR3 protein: CASSLRLAALNEQFF

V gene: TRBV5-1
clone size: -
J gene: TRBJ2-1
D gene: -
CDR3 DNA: TGCGCCAGCAGCTTGAGGCCCCCGGATTTAAGCTCCTACAATGAGCAGTTCTTC
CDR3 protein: CASSLRPPDLSSYNEQFF

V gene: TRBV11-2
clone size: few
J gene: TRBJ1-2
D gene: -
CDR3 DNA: TGTGCCAGCAGCCCCGCGGGGGTTCCCTATGGCTACACCTTC
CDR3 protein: CASSPAGVPYGYTF

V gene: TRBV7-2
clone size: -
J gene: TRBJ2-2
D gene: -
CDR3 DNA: TGTGCCAGCAGCTTACTTCCCTACCCGAACACCGGGGAGCTGTTTTTT
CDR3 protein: CASSLLPYPNTGELFF

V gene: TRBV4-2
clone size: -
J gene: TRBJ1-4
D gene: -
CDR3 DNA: TGTGCCAGCAGCCAACTGGACCCTCTTCAGGTGAGTGAAAAACTGTTTTTT
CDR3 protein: CASSQLDPLQVSEKLFF

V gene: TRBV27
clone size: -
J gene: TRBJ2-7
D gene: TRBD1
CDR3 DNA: TGTGCCAGCAGCCAACAGGGGGCCCGGGAGCAGTACTTC
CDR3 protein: CASSQQGAREQYF

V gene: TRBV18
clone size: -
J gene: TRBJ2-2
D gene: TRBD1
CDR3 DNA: TGTGCCAGCCTGATTGATGGACAGGGGACCGGGGAGCTGTTTTTT
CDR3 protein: CASLIDGQGTGELFF

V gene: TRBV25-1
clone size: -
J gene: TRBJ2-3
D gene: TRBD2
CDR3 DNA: TGTGCCAGCACTAACCTAGCGGGAGGTACGAATACGCAGTATTTT
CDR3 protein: CASTNLAGGTNTQYF

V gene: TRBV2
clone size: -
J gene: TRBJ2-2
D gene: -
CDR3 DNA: TGTGCCAGCACCGGGACATATGCGAACACCGGGGAGCTGTTTTTT
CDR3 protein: CASTGTYANTGELFF

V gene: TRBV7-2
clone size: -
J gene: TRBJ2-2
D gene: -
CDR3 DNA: TGTGCCAGCAGCTTGGCTCACACCGGGGAGCTGTTTTTT
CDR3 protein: CASSLAHTGELFF

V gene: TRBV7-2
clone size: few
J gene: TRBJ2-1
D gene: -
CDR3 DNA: TGTGCCAGCAACCCCCAGCGGTCCTACAATGAGCAGTTCTTC
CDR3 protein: CASNPQRSYNEQFF

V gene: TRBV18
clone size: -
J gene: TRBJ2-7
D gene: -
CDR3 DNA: TGTGCCAGCTCACCCCGGGGACCCACAAGCTCCTACGAGCAGTACTTC
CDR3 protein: CASSPRGPTSSYEQYF

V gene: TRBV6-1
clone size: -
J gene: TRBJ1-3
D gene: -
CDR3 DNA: TGTGCCAGCGATCAAAGGGTACGCTCTGGAAACACCATATATTTT
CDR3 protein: CASDQRVRSGNTIYF

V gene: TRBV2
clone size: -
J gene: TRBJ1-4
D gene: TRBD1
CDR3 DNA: TGTGCCAGCAGGCGCCCGGGACAGGCGGATGAAAAACTGTTTTTT
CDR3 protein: CASRRPGQADEKLFF

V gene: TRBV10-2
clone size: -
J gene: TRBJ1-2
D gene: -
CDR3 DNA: TGCGCCAGCCGGGGCAGCGTGGAGGGCTATGGCTACACCTTC
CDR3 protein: CASRGSVEGYGYTF

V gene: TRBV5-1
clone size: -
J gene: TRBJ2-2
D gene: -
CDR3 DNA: TGCGCCAGCAGCTTGGCCGGCGCCGGGCCCGGGGAGCTGTTTTTT
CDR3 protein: CASSLAGAGPGELFF

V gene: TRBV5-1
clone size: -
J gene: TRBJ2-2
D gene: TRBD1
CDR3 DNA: TGCGCCAGCAGCCCCCAGGGGACAGCAGACACCGGGGAGCTGTTTTTT
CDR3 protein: CASSPQGTADTGELFF

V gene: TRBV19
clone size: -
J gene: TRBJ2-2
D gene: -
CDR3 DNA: TGTGCCAGTAGTAGGAGTACACCGGGACGAGCAAACACCGGGGAGCTGTTTTTT
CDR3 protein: CASSRSTPGRANTGELFF

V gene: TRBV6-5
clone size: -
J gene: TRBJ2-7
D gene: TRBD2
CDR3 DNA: TGTGCCAGCAGCCGAGGGACTAGCGGGATCATTGAGCAGTACTTC
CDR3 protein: CASSRGTSGIIEQYF

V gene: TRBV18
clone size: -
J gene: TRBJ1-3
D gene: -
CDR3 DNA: TGTGCCAGCTCCTCAGAAACCGGATTCTCTGGAAACACCATATATTTT
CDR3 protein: CASSSETGFSGNTIYF

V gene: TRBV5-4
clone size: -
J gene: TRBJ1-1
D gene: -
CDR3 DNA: TGTGCCAGCAGCGGGACGTATCACACTGAAGCTTTCTTT
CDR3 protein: CASSGTYHTEAFF

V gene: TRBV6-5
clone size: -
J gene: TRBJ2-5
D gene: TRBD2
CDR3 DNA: TGTGCCAGCAGTTACTCACGACTAGCGGCCCAAGAGACCCAGTACTTC
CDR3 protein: CASSYSRLAAQETQYF

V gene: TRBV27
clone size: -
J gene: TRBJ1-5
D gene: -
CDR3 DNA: TGTGCCAGCAGTTCGGGCCCTTCCTGGAGCAATCAGCCCCAGCATTTT
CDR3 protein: CASSSGPSWSNQPQHF

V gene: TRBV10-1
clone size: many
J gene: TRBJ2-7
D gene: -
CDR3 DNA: TGCGCCAGCAGTGAAGTGGGAGTCCTCGAGCAGTACTTC
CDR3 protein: CASSEVGVLEQYF

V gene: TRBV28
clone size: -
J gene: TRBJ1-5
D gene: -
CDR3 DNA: TGTGCCAGCAAAAGGGGGGGGAGCAATCAGCCCCAGCATTTT
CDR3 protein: CASKRGGSNQPQHF

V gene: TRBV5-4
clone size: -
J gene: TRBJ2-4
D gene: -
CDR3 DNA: TGTGCCAGCAGCTTCGAACAGGGGGGGGACATTCAGTACTTC
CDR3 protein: CASSFEQGGDIQYF

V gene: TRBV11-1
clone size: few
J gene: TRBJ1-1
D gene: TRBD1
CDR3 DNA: TGTGCCAGCAGCCCCCGGTTAGGACAGGGGGCTACTGAAGCTTTCTTT
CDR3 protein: CASSPRLGQGATEAFF

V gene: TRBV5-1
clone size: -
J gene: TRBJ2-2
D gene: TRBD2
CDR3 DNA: TGCGCCAGCAGCCCCCTGGCTAGCGGGAGTTCCGGGGAGCTGTTTTTT
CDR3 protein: CASSPLASGSSGELFF

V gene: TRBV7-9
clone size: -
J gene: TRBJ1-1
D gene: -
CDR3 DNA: TGTGCCAGCGGCGTCGGTCCGCCTGAAGCTTTCTTT
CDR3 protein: CASGVGPPEAFF

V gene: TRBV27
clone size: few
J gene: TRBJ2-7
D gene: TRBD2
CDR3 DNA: TGTGCCAGCAGTTTAGGTCTAGCGGGCTACGAGCAGTACTTC
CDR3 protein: CASSLGLAGYEQYF

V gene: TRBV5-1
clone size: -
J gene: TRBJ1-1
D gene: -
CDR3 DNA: TGCGCCAGCAGCTTGGTCGGTCAGGGCGATGTAGCTTTCTTT
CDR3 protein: CASSLVGQGDVAFF

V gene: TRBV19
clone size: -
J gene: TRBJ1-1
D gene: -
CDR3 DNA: TGTGCCAGTAGTCTGACACTGAACACTGAAGCTTTCTTT
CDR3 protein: CASSLTLNTEAFF

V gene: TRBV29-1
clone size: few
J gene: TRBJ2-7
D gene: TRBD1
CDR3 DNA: TGCAGCGTTGAAGGGAGACAGGGGGCCGACGAGCAGTACTTC
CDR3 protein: CSVEGRQGADEQYF

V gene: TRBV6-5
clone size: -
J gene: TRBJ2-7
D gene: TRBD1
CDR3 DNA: TGTGCCAGCAAAGGGACAGGCGAGCACTACGAGCAGTACTTC
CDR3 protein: CASKGTGEHYEQYF

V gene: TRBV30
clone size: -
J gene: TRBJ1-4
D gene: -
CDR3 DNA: TGTGCCTGGGCGAGGGGGGACAACGAAAAACTGTTTTTT
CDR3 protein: CAWARGDNEKLFF

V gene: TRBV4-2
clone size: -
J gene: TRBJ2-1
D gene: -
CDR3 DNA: TGTGCCAGCAGCCAAGAGGCGGGGAACTCCTACAATGAGCAGTTCTTC
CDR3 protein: CASSQEAGNSYNEQFF